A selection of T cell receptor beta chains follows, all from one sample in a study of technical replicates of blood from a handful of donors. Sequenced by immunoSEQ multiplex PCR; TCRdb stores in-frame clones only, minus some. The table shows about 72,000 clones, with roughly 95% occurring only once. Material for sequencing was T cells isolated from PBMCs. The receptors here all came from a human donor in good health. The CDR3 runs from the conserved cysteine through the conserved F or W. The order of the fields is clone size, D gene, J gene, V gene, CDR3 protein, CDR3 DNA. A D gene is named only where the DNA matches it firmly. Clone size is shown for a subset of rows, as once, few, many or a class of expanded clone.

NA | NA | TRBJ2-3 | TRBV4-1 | CASSQEFYGVFPNDTQYF | TGCGCCAGCAGCCAAGAGTTCTACGGGGTTTTCCCCAACGATACGCAGTATTTT
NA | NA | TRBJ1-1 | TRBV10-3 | CAISEADEAFF | TGTGCCATCAGTGAAGCGGATGAAGCTTTCTTT
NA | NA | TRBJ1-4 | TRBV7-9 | CASSLVRQFGEKLFF | TGTGCCAGCAGCTTAGTGCGGCAGTTTGGAGAAAAACTGTTTTTT
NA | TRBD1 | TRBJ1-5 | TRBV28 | CASSPSAGGGQPQHF | TGTGCCAGCAGTCCGTCGGCAGGGGGAGGTCAGCCCCAGCATTTT
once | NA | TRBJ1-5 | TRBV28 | CASGQRPQHF | TGTGCCAGCGGACAGAGGCCCCAGCATTTT
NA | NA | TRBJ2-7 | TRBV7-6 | CASSLEAGASYEQYF | TGTGCCAGCAGCTTAGAAGCGGGTGCGTCCTACGAGCAGTACTTC
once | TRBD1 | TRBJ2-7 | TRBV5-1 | CASSPGTGLYEQYF | TGCGCCAGCAGTCCCGGGACAGGGCTATACGAGCAGTACTTC
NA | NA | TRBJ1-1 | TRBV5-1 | CASSLVGVVTEAFF | TGCGCCAGCAGCTTGGTAGGGGTCGTCACTGAAGCTTTCTTT
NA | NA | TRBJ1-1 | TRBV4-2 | CASSQEAGAEAFF | TGTGCCAGCAGCCAAGAGGCAGGGGCTGAAGCTTTCTTT
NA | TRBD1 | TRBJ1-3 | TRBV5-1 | CASSSPGQGNTIYF | TGCGCCAGCAGCTCTCCGGGACAGGGAAACACCATATATTTT
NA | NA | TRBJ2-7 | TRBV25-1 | CASSFSASDHMYEQYF | TGTGCCAGCAGTTTCTCAGCTAGCGATCACATGTACGAGCAGTACTTC
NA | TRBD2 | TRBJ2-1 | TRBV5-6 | CASNLEGAGEWGEQFF | TGTGCCAGCAACCTGGAGGGAGCGGGAGAATGGGGTGAGCAGTTCTTC
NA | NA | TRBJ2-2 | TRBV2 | CASSVRENTGELFF | TGTGCCAGCAGTGTGAGGGAGAACACCGGGGAGCTGTTTTTT
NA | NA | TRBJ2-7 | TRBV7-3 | CASSLGGGYEQYF | TGTGCCAGCAGCTTAGGGGGCGGCTACGAGCAGTACTTC
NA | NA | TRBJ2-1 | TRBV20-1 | CSARGGLGQFF | TGCAGTGCTAGAGGTGGCCTAGGGCAGTTCTTC
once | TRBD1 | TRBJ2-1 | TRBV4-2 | CASSQGVDRGIPYNEQFF | TGTGCCAGCAGCCAAGGGGTGGACAGGGGGATACCTTACAATGAGCAGTTCTTC
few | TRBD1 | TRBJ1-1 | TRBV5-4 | CASSGTGGYTEAFF | TGTGCCAGCAGCGGGACAGGGGGCTACACTGAAGCTTTCTTT
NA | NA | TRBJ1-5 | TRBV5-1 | CASSLRGGNQPQHF | TGCGCCAGCAGCTTGCGGGGGGGGAATCAGCCCCAGCATTTT
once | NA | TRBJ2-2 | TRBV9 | CASSVGGPRRTGELFF | TGTGCCAGCAGCGTAGGGGGGCCTCGTCGCACCGGGGAGCTGTTTTTT
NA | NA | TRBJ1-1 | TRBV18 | CASSPVPDTEAFF | TGTGCCAGCTCACCAGTCCCGGACACTGAAGCTTTCTTT
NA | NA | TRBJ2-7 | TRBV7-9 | CASSLSGTAEQYF | TGTGCCAGCAGCCTAAGCGGTACAGCCGAGCAGTACTTC
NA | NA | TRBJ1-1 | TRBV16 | CASSQSRGEGMNTEAFF | TGTGCCAGCAGCCAATCGCGGGGAGAGGGGATGAACACTGAAGCTTTCTTT
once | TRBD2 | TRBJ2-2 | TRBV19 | CASSHQAGMGGELFF | TGTGCCAGTAGTCACCAAGCGGGAATGGGGGGGGAGCTGTTTTTT
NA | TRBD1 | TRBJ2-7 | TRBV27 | CASSITGTGYEQYF | TGTGCCAGCAGTATAACCGGGACAGGGTACGAGCAGTACTTC
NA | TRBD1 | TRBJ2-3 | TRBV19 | CASSGTVTDTQYF | TGTGCCAGTAGTGGGACAGTCACAGATACGCAGTATTTT
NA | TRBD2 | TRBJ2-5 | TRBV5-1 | CASSLSFRLAGKGVGETQYF | TGCGCCAGCAGCTTGTCGTTTCGGCTAGCGGGCAAGGGGGTAGGAGAGACCCAGTACTTC
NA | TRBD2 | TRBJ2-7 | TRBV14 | CASSQGIPLAGGLYEQYF | TGTGCCAGCAGCCAAGGGATTCCCCTAGCGGGGGGGCTCTACGAGCAGTACTTC
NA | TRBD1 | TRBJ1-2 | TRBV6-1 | CASSPGTGGADGYTF | TGTGCCAGCAGTCCCGGGACAGGGGGCGCTGATGGCTACACCTTC
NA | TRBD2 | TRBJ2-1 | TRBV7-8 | CASSILRTSGRGESSYNEQFF | TGTGCCAGCAGCATACTCCGGACTAGCGGGAGGGGAGAAAGCTCCTACAATGAGCAGTTCTTC
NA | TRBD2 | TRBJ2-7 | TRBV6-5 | CASSDLAGTYEQYF | TGTGCCAGCAGTGACCTAGCGGGAACCTACGAGCAGTACTTC
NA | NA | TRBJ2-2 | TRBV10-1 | CASRDKYTGELFF | TGCGCCAGCAGGGACAAGTACACCGGGGAGCTGTTTTTT
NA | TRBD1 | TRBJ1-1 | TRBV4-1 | CASSQVWDSEAFF | TGCGCCAGCAGCCAAGTTTGGGACAGTGAAGCTTTCTTT
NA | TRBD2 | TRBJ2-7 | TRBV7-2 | CASSLLAASSYEQYF | TGTGCCAGCAGCTTACTAGCGGCGAGCTCCTACGAGCAGTACTTC
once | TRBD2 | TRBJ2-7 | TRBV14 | CASSQALAGGEQYF | TGTGCCAGCAGCCAAGCATTGGCGGGAGGGGAGCAGTACTTC
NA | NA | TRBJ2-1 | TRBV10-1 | CASSPPGQRSNEQFF | TGCGCCAGCAGTCCTCCCGGACAGCGAAGCAATGAGCAGTTCTTC
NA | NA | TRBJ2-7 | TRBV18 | CASSPAMGPSYEQYF | TGTGCCAGCTCACCAGCAATGGGCCCCTCATACGAGCAGTACTTC
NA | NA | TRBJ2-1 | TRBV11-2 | CASSLNFGRGRLGYNEQFF | TGTGCCAGCAGCTTAAATTTCGGGCGGGGGCGCTTGGGGTACAATGAGCAGTTCTTC
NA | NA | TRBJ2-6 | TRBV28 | CASSLWRSGANVLTF | TGTGCCAGCAGTTTATGGCGCTCTGGGGCCAACGTCCTGACTTTC
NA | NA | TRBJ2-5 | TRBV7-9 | CASSLLTGNRGETQYF | TGTGCCAGCAGCTTATTGACTGGGAATCGGGGAGAGACCCAGTACTTC
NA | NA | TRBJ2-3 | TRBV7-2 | CASSLGGGYTDTQYF | TGTGCCAGCAGCTTAGGGGGCGGATATACAGATACGCAGTATTTT
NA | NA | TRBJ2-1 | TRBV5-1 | CASSFRARNSYNEQFF | TGCGCCAGCAGCTTCAGGGCTCGCAACTCCTACAATGAGCAGTTCTTC
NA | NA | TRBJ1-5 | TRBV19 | CASSIDLLGSNQPQHF | TGTGCCAGTAGTATAGATCTATTGGGCAGCAATCAGCCCCAGCATTTT